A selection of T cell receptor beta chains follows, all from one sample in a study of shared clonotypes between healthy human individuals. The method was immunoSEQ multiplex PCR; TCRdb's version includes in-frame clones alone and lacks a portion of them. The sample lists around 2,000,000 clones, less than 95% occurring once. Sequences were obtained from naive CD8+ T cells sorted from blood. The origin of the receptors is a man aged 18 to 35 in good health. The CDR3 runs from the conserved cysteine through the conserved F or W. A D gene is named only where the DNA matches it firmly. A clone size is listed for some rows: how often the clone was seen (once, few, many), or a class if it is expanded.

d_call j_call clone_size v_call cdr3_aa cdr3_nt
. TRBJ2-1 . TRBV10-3 CAISDLDSSSYNEQFF TGTGCCATCAGTGACTTGGACAGTAGCTCCTACAATGAGCAGTTCTTC
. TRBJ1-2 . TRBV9 CASSVVTGYGYTF TGTGCCAGCAGCGTAGTAACAGGCTATGGCTACACCTTC
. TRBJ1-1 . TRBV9 CASSPGPPGDTEAFF TGTGCCAGCAGCCCCGGGCCCCCGGGTGACACTGAAGCTTTCTTT
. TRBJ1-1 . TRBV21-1 CASSSQIQALNTEAFF TGTGCCAGCAGCAGCCAGATACAGGCATTGAACACTGAAGCTTTCTTT
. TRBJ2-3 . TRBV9 CASSVFRVDYTQYF TGTGCCAGCAGCGTGTTCAGGGTCGATTATACGCAGTATTTT
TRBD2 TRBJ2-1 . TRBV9 CASSPGLAGYNEQFF TGTGCCAGCAGCCCGGGACTAGCGGGATACAATGAGCAGTTCTTC
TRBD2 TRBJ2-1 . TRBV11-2 CASSLVTSGGEQFF TGTGCCAGCAGCTTAGTAACTAGCGGGGGTGAGCAGTTCTTC
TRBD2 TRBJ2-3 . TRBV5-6 CASSLGLAGTDTQYF TGTGCCAGCAGCTTGGGTCTAGCGGGCACAGATACGCAGTATTTT
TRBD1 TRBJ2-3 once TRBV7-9 CASSLGQGVLTDTQYF TGTGCCAGCAGCTTAGGACAGGGTGTTCTCACAGATACGCAGTATTTT
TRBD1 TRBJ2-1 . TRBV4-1 CASSQVPGQVYNEQFF TGCGCCAGCAGCCAAGTACCGGGACAGGTTTACAATGAGCAGTTCTTC
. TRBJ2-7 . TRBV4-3 CASSQGVSEGRGYEQYF TGCGCCAGCAGCCAAGGGGTTAGTGAGGGCAGGGGCTACGAGCAGTACTTC
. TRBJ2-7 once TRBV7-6 CASSPKSSYEQYF TGTGCCAGCAGCCCTAAATCCTCCTACGAGCAGTACTTC
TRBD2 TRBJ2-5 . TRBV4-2 CASSPRLAGAETQYF TGTGCCAGCAGCCCCCGACTAGCGGGGGCGGAGACCCAGTACTTC
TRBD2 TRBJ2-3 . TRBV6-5 CASNLLAGVPDTQYF TGTGCCAGCAACCTACTAGCGGGAGTACCAGATACGCAGTATTTT
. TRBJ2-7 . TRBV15 CATSRGLAVSYEQYF TGTGCCACCAGCAGGGGACTCGCCGTCTCCTACGAGCAGTACTTC
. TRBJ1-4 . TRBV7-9 CASSSTRSPNEKLFF TGTGCCAGCAGCTCGACGAGATCCCCTAATGAAAAACTGTTTTTT
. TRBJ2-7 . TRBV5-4 CASSPAGDEQYF TGTGCCAGCAGCCCGGCTGGGGACGAGCAGTACTTC
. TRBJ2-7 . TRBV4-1 CASSPPGVSYEQYF TGCGCCAGCAGCCCCCCAGGGGTGTCCTACGAGCAGTACTTC
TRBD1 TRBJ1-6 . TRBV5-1 CASSFIHRDRVSNSPLHF TGCGCCAGCAGCTTCATACATAGGGACAGGGTTAGTAATTCACCCCTCCACTTT
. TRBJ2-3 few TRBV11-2 CASSLMDTQYF TGTGCCAGCAGCTTGATGGATACGCAGTATTTT
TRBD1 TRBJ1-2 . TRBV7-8 CASSLFEGQGSRNYGYTF TGTGCCAGCAGCTTATTCGAGGGACAGGGGTCCCGCAACTATGGCTACACCTTC
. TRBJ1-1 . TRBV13 CASSPSVTEAFF TGTGCCAGCAGCCCCTCCGTCACTGAAGCTTTCTTT
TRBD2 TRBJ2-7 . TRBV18 CASSPPTSGRSYEQYF TGTGCCAGCTCACCCCCTACTAGCGGGAGATCCTACGAGCAGTACTTC
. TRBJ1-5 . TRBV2 CASSLQGIKGDQPQHF TGTGCCAGCAGTCTCCAGGGTATTAAGGGGGATCAGCCCCAGCATTTT
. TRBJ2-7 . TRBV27 CASSLTPGGEQYF TGTGCCAGCAGTTTAACCCCCGGTGGCGAGCAGTACTTC
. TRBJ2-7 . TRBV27 CASSVAGTLYEQYF TGTGCCAGCAGTGTAGCCGGGACACTCTACGAGCAGTACTTC
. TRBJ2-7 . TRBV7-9 CASSLLTGYSYEQYF TGTGCCAGCAGCCTGTTAACAGGGTACTCCTACGAGCAGTACTTC
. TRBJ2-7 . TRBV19 CASSIFGGNSYEQYF TGTGCCAGTAGTATTTTCGGCGGCAACAGCTACGAGCAGTACTTC
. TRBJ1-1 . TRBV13 CASSLGGGIEAFF TGTGCCAGCAGCTTAGGCGGGGGCATTGAAGCTTTCTTT
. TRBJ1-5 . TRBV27 CASSLMVGQPQHF TGTGCCAGCAGTTTAATGGTGGGACAGCCCCAGCATTTT
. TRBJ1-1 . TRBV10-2 CASRDPGTAYEAFF TGCGCCAGCAGGGACCCGGGGACGGCGTATGAAGCTTTCTTT
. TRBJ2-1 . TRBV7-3 CASSWDGSSYNEQFF TGTGCCAGCAGCTGGGACGGGAGCTCCTACAATGAGCAGTTCTTC
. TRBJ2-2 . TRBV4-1 CASSQVAAGELFF TGCGCCAGCAGCCAAGTGGCTGCCGGGGAGCTGTTTTTT
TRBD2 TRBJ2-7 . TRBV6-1 CASSYSGSSYEQYF TGTGCCAGCAGCTATAGCGGGTCCTCCTACGAGCAGTACTTC
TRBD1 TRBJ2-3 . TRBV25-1 CASSEMRQGAFTQYF TGTGCCAGCAGTGAAATGAGACAGGGGGCATTTACGCAGTATTTT
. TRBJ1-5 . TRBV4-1 CASSDQRGQPQHF TGCGCCAGCAGCGATCAAAGGGGCCAGCCCCAGCATTTT
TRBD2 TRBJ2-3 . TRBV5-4 CASSFSSGGETDTQYF TGTGCCAGCAGCTTTTCTAGCGGGGGGGAGACAGATACGCAGTATTTT
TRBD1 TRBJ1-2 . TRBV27 CASSPPGQGYYGYTF TGTGCCAGCAGTCCACCGGGACAGGGGTACTATGGCTACACCTTC
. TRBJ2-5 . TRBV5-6 CASSWLEETQYF TGTGCCAGCAGCTGGCTTGAAGAGACCCAGTACTTC
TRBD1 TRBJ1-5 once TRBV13 CASSHRGFNQPQHF TGTGCCAGCAGCCACAGGGGGTTCAATCAGCCCCAGCATTTT
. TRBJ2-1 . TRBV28 CASSLRQVLVNEQFF TGTGCCAGCAGTTTAAGGCAGGTGTTAGTAAATGAGCAGTTCTTC